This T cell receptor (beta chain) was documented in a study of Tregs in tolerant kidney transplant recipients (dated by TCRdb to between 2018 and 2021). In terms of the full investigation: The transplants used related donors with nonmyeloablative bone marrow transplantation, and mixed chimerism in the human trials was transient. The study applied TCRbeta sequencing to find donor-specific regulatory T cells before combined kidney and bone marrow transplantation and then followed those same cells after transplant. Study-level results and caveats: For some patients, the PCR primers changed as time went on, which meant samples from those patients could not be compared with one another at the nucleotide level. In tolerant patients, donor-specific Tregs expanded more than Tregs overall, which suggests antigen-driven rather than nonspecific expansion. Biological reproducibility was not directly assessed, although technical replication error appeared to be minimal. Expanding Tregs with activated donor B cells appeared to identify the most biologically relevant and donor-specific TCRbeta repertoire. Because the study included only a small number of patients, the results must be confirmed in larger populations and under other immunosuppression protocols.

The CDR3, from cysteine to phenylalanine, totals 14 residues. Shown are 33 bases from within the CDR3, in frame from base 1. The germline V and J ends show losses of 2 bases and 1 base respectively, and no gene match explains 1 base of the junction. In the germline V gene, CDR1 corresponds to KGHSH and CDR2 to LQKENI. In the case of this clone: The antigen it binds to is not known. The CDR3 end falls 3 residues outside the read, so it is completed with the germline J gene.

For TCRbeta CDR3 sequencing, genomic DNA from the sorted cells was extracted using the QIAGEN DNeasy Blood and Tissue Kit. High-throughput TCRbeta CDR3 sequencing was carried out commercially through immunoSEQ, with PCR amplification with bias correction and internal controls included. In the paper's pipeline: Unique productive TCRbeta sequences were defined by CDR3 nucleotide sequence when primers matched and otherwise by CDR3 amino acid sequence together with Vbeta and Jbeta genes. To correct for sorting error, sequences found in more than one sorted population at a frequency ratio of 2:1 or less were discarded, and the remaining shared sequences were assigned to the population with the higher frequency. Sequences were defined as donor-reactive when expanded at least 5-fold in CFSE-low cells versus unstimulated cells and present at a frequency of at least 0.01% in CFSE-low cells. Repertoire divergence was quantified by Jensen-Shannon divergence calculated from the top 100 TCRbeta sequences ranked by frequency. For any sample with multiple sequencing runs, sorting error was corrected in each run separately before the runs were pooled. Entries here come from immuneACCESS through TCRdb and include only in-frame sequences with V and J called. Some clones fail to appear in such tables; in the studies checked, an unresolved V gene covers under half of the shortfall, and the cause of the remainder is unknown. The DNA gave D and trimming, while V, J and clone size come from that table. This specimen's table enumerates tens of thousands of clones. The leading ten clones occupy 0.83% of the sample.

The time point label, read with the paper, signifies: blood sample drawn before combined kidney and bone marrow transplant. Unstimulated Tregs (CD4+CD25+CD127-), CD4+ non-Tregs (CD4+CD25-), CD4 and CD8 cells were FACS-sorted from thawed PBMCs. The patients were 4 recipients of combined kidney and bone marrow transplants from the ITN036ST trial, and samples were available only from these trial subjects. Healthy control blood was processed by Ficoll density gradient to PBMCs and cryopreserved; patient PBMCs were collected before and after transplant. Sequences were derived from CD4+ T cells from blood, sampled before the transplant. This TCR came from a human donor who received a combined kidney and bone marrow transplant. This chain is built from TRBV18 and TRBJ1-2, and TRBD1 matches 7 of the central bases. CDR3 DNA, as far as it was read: TGTGCCAGCTCACCAGACAGGGTTAACTATGGC. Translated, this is CASSPDRVNYG. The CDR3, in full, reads CASSPDRVNYGYTF. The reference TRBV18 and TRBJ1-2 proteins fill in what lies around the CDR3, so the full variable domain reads NAGVMQNPRHLVRRRGQEARLRCSPMKGHSHVYWYRQLPEEGLKFMVYLQKENIIDESGMPKERFSAEFPKEGPSILRIQQVVRGDSAAYFCASSPDRVNYGYTFGSGTRLTVV.